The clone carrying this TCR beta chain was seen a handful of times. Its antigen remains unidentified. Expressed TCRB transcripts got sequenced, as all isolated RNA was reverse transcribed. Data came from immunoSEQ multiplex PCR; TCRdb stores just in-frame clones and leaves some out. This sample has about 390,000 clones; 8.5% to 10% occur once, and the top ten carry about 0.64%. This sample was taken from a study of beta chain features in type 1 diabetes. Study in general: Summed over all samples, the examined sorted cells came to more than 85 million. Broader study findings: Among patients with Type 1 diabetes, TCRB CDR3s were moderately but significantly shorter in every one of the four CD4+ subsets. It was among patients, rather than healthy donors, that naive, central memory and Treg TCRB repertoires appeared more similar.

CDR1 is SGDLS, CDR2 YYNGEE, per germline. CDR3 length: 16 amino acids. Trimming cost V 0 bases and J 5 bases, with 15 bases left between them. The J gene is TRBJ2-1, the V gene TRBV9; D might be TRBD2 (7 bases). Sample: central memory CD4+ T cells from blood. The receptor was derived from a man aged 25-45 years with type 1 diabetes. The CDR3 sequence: CASSVAPQGGDNEQFF. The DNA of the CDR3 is TGTGCCAGCAGCGTAGCCCCACAGGGAGGGGACAATGAGCAGTTCTTC.